A single T cell receptor (beta chain) is shown here with its context. The antigen remains undetermined. The data derive from a study of lymphopenia after photon versus proton radiotherapy. Regarding the study as a whole: Survival link was tested only in deceased patients; proton benefit remains a possibility.

This CDR3 comprises 15 residues. Looked up from germline, CDR1 is WSHSY and CDR2 is SAAADI. V was cut by 1 base and J by 4 bases, with 10 bases left in between. This table comes from immunoSEQ multiplex PCR, and its TCRdb copy is limited to in-frame clones, with some not included. The sample comprises 15,000 to 20,000 clones, around 85% of which are singletons, and 10% rests with the top ten. The sequenced sample was peripheral blood, obtained from a patient treated with proton-based radiotherapy. This chain connects TRBV10-2 to TRBJ1-4, with D possibly TRBD1 on 5 matching bases. The TCR was taken from a man aged 65 to 79 with pancreatic cancer. CDR3 sequence (DNA): TGCGCCAGCAGTGAGTGGGCAGGGCGTAATGAAAAACTGTTTTTT. Protein product: CASSEWAGRNEKLFF.